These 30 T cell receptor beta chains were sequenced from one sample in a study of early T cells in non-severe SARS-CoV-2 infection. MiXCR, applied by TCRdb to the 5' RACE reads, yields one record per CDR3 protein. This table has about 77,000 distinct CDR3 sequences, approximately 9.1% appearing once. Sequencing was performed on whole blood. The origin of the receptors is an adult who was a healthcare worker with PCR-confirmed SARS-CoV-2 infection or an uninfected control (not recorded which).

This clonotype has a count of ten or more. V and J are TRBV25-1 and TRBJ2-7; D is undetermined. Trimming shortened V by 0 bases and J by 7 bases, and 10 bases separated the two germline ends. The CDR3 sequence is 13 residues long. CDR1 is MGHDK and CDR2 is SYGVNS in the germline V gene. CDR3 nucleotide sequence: TGTGCCAGCAGTGAATATGGGATGGAGGAGCAGTACTTC. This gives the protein CASSEYGMEEQYF.

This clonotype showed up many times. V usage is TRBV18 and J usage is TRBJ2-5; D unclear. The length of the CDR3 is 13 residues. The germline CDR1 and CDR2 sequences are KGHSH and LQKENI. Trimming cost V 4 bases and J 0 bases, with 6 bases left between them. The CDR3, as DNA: TGTGCCAGCTCACGAGGACACCAAGAGACCCAGTACTTC. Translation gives CASSRGHQETQYF.

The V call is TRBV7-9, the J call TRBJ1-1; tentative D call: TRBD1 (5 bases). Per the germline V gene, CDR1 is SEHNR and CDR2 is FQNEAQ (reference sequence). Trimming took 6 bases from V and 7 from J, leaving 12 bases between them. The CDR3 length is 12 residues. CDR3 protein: CASRPIDSEAFF. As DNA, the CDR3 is TGTGCCAGCAGACCAATTGACAGTGAAGCTTTCTTT.

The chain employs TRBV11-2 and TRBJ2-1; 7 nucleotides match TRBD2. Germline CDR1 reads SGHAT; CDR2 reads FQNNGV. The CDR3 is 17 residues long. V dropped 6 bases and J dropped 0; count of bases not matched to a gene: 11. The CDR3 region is CASSYSLAVISYNEQFF. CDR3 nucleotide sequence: TGTGCCAGCAGTTATTCCCTAGCGGTTATCTCCTACAATGAGCAGTTCTTC.

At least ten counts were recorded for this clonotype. The chain's CDR3 is CASRGQARTGELFF. In DNA form, the CDR3 reads TGTGCCAGCAGGGGACAGGCAAGGACCGGGGAGCTGTTTTTT. This chain connects TRBV21-1 to TRBJ2-2; the table gives TRBD1 as D, unverified against the DNA. TRBV21-1 is a listed pseudogene. The CDR3 runs to 14 residues.

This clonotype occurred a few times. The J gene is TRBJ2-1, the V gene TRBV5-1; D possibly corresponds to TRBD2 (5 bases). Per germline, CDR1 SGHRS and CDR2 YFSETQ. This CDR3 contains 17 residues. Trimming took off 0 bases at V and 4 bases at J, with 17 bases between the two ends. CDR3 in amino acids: CASSLVRASNLYNEQFF. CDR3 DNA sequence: TGCGCCAGCAGCTTGGTGCGGGCCTCCAACCTTTACAATGAGCAGTTCTTC.

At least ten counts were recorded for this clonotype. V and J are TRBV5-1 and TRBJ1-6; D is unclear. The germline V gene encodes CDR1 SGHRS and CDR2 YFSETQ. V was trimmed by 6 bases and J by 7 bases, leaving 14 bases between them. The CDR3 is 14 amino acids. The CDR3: CASTLRTGNSPLHF. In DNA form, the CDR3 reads TGCGCCAGCACTCTGAGAACCGGAAATTCACCCCTCCACTTT.

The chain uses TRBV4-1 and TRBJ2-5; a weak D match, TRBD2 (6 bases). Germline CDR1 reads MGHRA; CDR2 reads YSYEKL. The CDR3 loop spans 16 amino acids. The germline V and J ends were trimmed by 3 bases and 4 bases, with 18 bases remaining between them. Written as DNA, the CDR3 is TGCGCCAGCAGCCAGGGGGGACCCGTGCTGGGAGAGACCCAGTACTTC. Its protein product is CASSQGGPVLGETQYF.

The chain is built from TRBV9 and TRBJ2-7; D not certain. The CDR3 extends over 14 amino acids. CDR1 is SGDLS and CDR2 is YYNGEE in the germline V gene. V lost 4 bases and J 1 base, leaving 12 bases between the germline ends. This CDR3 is CASSPGLGSYEQYF. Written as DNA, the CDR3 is TGTGCCAGCAGCCCCGGCCTGGGGTCCTACGAGCAGTACTTC.

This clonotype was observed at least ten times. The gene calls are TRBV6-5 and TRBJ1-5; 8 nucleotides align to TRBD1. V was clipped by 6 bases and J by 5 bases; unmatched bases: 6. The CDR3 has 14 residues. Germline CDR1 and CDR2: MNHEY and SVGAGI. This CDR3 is CASSLRTGHQPQHF. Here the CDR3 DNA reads TGTGCCAGCAGCCTCCGGACAGGGCATCAGCCCCAGCATTTT.

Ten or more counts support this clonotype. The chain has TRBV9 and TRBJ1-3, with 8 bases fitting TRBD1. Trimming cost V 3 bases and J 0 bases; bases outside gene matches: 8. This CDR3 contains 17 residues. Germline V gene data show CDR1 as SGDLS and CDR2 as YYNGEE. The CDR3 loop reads CASSARTGPFSGNTIYF. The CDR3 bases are TGTGCCAGCAGCGCTCGGACAGGGCCGTTCTCTGGAAACACCATATATTTT.

The DNA for the CDR3 is TGTGCCAGCAGCTTGGACAGCGTCAGCGAGCAGTACTTC. Residues: CASSLDSVSEQYF. The chain couples TRBV11-2 to TRBJ2-7; D is perhaps TRBD1 (6 bases). V dropped 3 bases and J dropped 6 bases, with 12 bases sitting between them. CDR1 SGHAT and CDR2 FQNNGV come from the germline V gene. The length of the CDR3 is 13 residues.

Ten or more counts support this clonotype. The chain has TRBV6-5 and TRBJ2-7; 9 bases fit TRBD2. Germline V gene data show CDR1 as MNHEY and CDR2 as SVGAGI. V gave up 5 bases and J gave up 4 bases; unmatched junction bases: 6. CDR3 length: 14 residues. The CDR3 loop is CASSLAGSGYEQYF. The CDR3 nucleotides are TGTGCCAGCAGTCTAGCGGGAAGCGGTTACGAGCAGTACTTC.

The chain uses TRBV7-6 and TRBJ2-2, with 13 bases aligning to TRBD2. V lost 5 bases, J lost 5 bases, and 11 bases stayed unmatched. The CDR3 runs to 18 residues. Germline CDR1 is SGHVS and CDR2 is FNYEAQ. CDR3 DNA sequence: TGTGCCAGCAGCCCTACCCAAGGACTAGCGGGAGAAACCGGGGAGCTGTTTTTT. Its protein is CASSPTQGLAGETGELFF.

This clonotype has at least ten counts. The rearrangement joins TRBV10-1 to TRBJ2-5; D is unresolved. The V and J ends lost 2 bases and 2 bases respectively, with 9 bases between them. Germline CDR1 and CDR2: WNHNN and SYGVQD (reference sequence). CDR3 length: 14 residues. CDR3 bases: TGCGCCAGCAGTGAGACTGGTCGACAAGAGACCCAGTACTTC. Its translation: CASSETGRQETQYF.

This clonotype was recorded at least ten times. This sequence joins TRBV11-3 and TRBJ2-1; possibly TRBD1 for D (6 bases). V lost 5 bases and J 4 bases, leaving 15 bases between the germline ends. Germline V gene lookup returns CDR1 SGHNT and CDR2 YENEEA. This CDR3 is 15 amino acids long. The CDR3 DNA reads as TGTGCCAGCAGCCCAGGGGCGGGCGGGTACAATGAGCAGTTCTTC. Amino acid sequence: CASSPGAGGYNEQFF.

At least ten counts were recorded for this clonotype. The CDR3 DNA reads as TGCAGTGCTACATCATCTCTAGCGGGAGGAATTTATGAGCAGTTCTTC. It specifies CSATSSLAGGIYEQFF. The chain uses TRBV20-1 and TRBJ2-1; the match to TRBD2 covers 11 bases. Germline V CDR1 and CDR2: DFQATT, SNEGSKA (reference sequence). Trimming at V came to 4 bases and at J to 8 bases, leaving 13 bases not matched to a gene. This CDR3 spans 16 amino acids.

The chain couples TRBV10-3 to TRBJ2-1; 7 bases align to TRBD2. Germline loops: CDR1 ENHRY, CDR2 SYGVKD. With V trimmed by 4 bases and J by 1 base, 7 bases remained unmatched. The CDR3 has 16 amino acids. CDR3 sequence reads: CAISVGGSWSYNEQFF. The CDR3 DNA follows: TGTGCCATCAGTGTAGGCGGGAGTTGGTCCTACAATGAGCAGTTCTTC.

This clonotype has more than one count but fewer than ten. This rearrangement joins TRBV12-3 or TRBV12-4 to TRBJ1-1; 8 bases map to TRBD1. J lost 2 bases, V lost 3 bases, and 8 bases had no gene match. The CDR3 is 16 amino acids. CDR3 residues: CASSFPQGGTNTEAFF. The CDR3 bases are TGTGCCAGCAGTTTCCCACAGGGGGGGACCAACACTGAAGCTTTCTTT.

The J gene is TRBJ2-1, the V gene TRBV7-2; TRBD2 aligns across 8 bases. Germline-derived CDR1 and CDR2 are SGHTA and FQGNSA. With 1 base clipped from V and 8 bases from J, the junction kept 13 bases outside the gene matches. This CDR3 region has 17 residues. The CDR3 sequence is CASSLGSGAGVWDEQFF. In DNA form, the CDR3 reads TGTGCCAGCAGCTTAGGTTCTGGAGCGGGAGTTTGGGATGAGCAGTTCTTC.

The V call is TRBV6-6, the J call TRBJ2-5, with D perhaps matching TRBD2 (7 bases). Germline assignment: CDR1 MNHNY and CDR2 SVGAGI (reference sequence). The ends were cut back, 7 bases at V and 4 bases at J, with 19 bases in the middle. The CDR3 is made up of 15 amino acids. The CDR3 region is CASKGGGRALETQYF. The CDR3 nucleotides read TGTGCCAGCAAGGGGGGCGGGAGAGCCTTAGAGACCCAGTACTTC.

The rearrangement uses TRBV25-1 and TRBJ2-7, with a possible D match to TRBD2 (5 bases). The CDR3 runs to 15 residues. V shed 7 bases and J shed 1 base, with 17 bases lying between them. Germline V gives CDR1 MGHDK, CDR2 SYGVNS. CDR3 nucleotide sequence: TGTGCCAGCAACCCGTCCTCGGGAACATCCTACGAGCAGTACTTC. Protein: CASNPSSGTSYEQYF.

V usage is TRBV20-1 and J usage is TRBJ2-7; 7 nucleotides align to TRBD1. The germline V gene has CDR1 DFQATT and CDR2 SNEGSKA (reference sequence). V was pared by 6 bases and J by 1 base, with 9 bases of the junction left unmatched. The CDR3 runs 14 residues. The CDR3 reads CSARRQGLSYEQYF. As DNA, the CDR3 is TGCAGTGCCAGAAGACAGGGTTTATCCTACGAGCAGTACTTC.

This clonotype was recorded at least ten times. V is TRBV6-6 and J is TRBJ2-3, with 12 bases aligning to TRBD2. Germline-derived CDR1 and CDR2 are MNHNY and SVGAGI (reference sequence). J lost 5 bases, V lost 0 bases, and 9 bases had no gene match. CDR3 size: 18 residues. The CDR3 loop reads CASSYSRLAGEARDTQYF. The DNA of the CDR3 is TGTGCCAGCAGTTACTCGCGACTAGCGGGAGAAGCTAGAGATACGCAGTATTTT.

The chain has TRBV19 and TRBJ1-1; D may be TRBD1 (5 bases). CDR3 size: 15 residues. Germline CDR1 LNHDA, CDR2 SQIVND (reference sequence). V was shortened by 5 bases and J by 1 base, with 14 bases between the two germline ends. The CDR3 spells CASSPGLWGNTEAFF. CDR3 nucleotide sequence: TGTGCCAGTAGTCCGGGACTTTGGGGGAACACTGAAGCTTTCTTT.

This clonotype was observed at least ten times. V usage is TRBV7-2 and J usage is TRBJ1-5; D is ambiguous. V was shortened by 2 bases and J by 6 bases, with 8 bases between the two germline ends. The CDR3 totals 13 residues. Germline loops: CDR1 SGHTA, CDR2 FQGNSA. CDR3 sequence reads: CASSLLHSQPQHF. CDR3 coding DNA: TGTGCCAGCAGCTTACTACATTCTCAGCCCCAGCATTTT.

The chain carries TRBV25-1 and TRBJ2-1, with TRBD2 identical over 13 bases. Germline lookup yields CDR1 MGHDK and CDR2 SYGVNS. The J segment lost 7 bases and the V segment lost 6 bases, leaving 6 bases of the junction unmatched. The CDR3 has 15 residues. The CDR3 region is CASSKTSGRGNEQFF. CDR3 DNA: TGTGCCAGCAGCAAAACTAGCGGGAGGGGGAATGAGCAGTTCTTC.

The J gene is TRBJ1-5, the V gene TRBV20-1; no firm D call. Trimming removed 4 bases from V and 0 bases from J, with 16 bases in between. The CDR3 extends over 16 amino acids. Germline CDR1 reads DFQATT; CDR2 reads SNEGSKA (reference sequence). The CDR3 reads CSATGRRVNSNQPQHF. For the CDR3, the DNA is TGCAGTGCTACCGGACGGAGGGTTAATAGCAATCAGCCCCAGCATTTT.

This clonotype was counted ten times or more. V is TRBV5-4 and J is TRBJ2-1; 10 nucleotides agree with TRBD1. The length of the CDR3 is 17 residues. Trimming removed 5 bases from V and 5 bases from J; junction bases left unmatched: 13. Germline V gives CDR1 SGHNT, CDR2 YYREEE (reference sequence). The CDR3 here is CASRDGQGVGIDNEQFF. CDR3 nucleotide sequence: TGTGCCAGCAGAGACGGACAGGGGGTCGGTATAGACAATGAGCAGTTCTTC. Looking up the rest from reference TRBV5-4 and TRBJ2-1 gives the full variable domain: ETGVTQSPTHLIKTRGQQVTLRCSSQSGHNTVSWYQQALGQGPQFIFQYYREEENGRGNFPPRFSGLQFPNYSSELNVNALELDDSALYLCASRDGQGVGIDNEQFFGPGTRLTVL.

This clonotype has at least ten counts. The CDR3 DNA reads TGCAGTGCTAGACTAGCGGGCCCCTCCTACAATGAGCAGTTCTTC. Amino acids: CSARLAGPSYNEQFF. This chain joins TRBV20-1 and TRBJ2-1, with 8 bases that match TRBD2. The germline V gene encodes CDR1 DFQATT and CDR2 SNEGSKA (reference sequence). The trim removed 2 bases at V and 0 bases at J, leaving 3 bases unmatched. The CDR3 sequence is 15 residues long.